These 25 T cell receptor beta chains were all obtained from the same sample, sequenced in a study of beta chain features in type 1 diabetes. Notes on the study in general: All four CD4+ subsets from Type 1 diabetes patients carried moderately but significantly shorter TCRB CDR3s.

Reverse transcribing all isolated RNA meant expressed TCRB transcripts were sequenced. Sequenced by immunoSEQ multiplex PCR; TCRdb stores in-frame clones only, minus some. Here the sample spans about 700,000 clones, roughly an eighth being singletons. The antigens these receptors bind are not known. Sequenced material: naive CD4+ T cells from blood. These receptors all stem from a man between 18 and 35 years old with type 1 diabetes.

The gene calls are TRBV25-1 and TRBJ1-3; D possibly corresponds to TRBD1 (5 bases). V dropped 3 bases and J dropped 4 bases, with 16 bases sitting between them. The CDR3 loop spans 16 amino acids. Germline V CDR1 and CDR2: MGHDK, SYGVNS. For the CDR3, the DNA is TGTGCCAGCAGTGAGCTGGGGGAGTTGTACGGAAACACCATATATTTT. Residues: CASSELGELYGNTIYF.

The CDR3 spells CASTKGPNTEAFF. CDR3 DNA: TGTGCCAGCACCAAGGGACCGAACACTGAAGCTTTCTTT. The V and J genes are TRBV7-6 and TRBJ1-1; D may be TRBD1 (5 bases). The CDR3 covers 13 residues. V lost 7 bases, J lost 1 base, and 10 bases lay in between. CDR1 SGHVS and CDR2 FNYEAQ come from the germline V gene.

This sequence joins TRBV5-1 and TRBJ2-1; 10 bases agree with TRBD2. Germline trimming cut 2 bases from V and 8 bases from J; bases unmatched to any gene: 7. This CDR3 has 15 residues. Per germline, CDR1 SGHRS and CDR2 YFSETQ. The CDR3: CASSFAGLATHEQFF. In nucleotides, the CDR3 is TGCGCCAGCAGCTTCGCGGGACTAGCGACCCATGAGCAGTTCTTC.

The chain employs TRBV9 and TRBJ2-1; possibly TRBD2 for D (6 bases). Looked up from germline, CDR1 is SGDLS and CDR2 is YYNGEE. Trimming left V 2 bases short and J 10 bases short, with 10 bases between. The CDR3 is 12 amino acids. The chain's CDR3 is CASSVGGGEQFF. CDR3 bases: TGTGCCAGCAGCGTCGGGGGTGGGGAGCAGTTCTTC.

The gene calls are TRBV27 and TRBJ2-5; D unresolved. Trimming cost V 2 bases and J 4 bases, with 11 bases left between them. The CDR3 runs to 14 residues. The germline CDR1 and CDR2 sequences are MNHEY and SMNVEV (reference sequence). CDR3 sequence (DNA): TGTGCCAGCAGTTTAACGGTACTCAGAGAGACCCAGTACTTC. This encodes CASSLTVLRETQYF.

The V gene is TRBV4-1, the J gene TRBJ1-4; unclear D gene. The CDR3 covers 14 residues. V lost 1 base to trimming and J lost 8 bases, with 11 bases between them. Germline V gene lookup returns CDR1 MGHRA and CDR2 YSYEKL. This chain's CDR3 is CASSQGIIREKLFF. In DNA, the CDR3 is TGCGCCAGCAGCCAAGGGATCATCAGGGAAAAACTGTTTTTT.

This clone was picked up a small number of times. The V and J genes are TRBV5-1 and TRBJ1-2; TRBD1 matches 8 bases. Germline CDR1 SGHRS, CDR2 YFSETQ. CDR3 length: 15 residues. V was clipped by 1 base and J by 7 bases; unmatched bases: 9. This CDR3 reads CASSLSIGTGGGYTF. CDR3 DNA sequence: TGCGCCAGCAGCTTGAGTATCGGGACAGGAGGTGGCTACACCTTC.

Comments on this clone: Different DNA sequences within this sample yield the same CDR3. V is TRBV7-2 and J is TRBJ1-2, with D uncertain. This CDR3 has 13 residues. Germline V gives CDR1 SGHTA, CDR2 FQGNSA. V lost 5 bases and J lost 4, with 11 bases in between. This CDR3 is CASSPTGIYGYTF. DNA of the CDR3: TGTGCCAGCAGCCCCACTGGGATCTATGGCTACACCTTC.

There are a few counts of this clone. The chain couples TRBV29-1 to TRBJ1-3, with 11 bases lining up with TRBD1. The germline V gene encodes CDR1 SQVTM and CDR2 ANQGSEA. This CDR3 region has 17 residues. V lost 6 bases and J lost 4; bases outside the gene matches: 14. This chain's CDR3 is CSVSGTGGAPSGNTIYF. CDR3 bases: TGCAGCGTGAGTGGGACAGGGGGTGCCCCCTCAGGAAACACCATATATTTT. The complete variable domain, with remaining parts taken from reference TRBV29-1 and TRBJ1-3, reads SAVISQKPSRDICQRGTSLTIQCQVDSQVTMMFWYRQQPGQSLTLIATANQGSEATYESGFVIDKFPISRPNLTFSTLTVSNMSPEDSSIYLCSVSGTGGAPSGNTIYFGEGSWLTVV.

As concerns this clone: One end of the junction fails to match germline, which may point to a read error. The V gene is TRBV5-4, the J gene TRBJ1-1; D gene ambiguous. CDR3 length equals 13 residues. Germline CDR1 SGHNT, CDR2 YYREEE (reference sequence). CDR3 DNA sequence: TGTGCCAGCACCTTGACACCGAACACTGAAGCTTTCTTT. Encoded protein: CASTLTPNTEAFF.

The chain carries TRBV6-1 and TRBJ2-5, with D possibly being TRBD1 (5 bases). The germline V and J ends were trimmed by 6 bases and 5 bases, with 16 bases remaining between them. The germline CDR1 and CDR2 sequences are MNHNS and SASEGT. CDR3 length equals 14 residues. The chain's CDR3 is CASSPIDRRETQYF. The CDR3 DNA sequence: TGTGCCAGCAGCCCAATCGACAGAAGGGAGACCCAGTACTTC.

This chain joins TRBV7-2 and TRBJ1-2; the match to TRBD1 covers 9 bases. The germline gives CDR1 SGHTA, CDR2 FQGNSA. The CDR3 totals 13 residues. Germline trimming cut 4 bases from V and 6 bases from J; bases unmatched to any gene: 3. Here the CDR3 reads CASSWDRVHGYTF. CDR3 DNA sequence: TGTGCCAGCAGCTGGGACAGGGTTCATGGCTACACCTTC.

This clone was counted between two and nine times. The identical CDR3 is also encoded by other nucleotide sequences in the sample. The chain couples TRBV5-1 to TRBJ1-6; TRBD1 agrees at 8 bases. CDR3 size: 14 residues. From germline, CDR1 is SGHRS and CDR2 YFSETQ. V was pared by 0 bases and J by 7 bases, with 0 bases of the junction left unmatched. CDR3 sequence reads: CASSLGQGNSPLHF. CDR3 DNA sequence: TGCGCCAGCAGCTTGGGACAGGGGAATTCACCCCTCCACTTT.

The genes are TRBV11-3 and TRBJ2-1; D remains unclear. The germline gives CDR1 SGHNT, CDR2 YENEEA. V gave up 0 bases and J gave up 4 bases, with 10 bases separating them. There are 15 residues in the CDR3. CDR3 sequence (DNA): TGTGCCAGCAGCTTAGAGGGCTCAGGATACAATGAGCAGTTCTTC. The encoded protein is CASSLEGSGYNEQFF.

The V call is TRBV4-2, the J call TRBJ2-1; possible D gene TRBD2, 6 bases. The CDR3 loop spans 16 amino acids. Per the germline V gene, CDR1 is LGHNA and CDR2 is YNFKEQ. Trimming took 1 base from V and 3 from J, leaving 13 bases between them. CDR3 nucleotide sequence: TGTGCCAGCAGCCAAGGTCACGGGGGACGCTACAATGAGCAGTTCTTC. It encodes CASSQGHGGRYNEQFF.

The V call is TRBV2, the J call TRBJ1-6; D gene unclear. V was shortened by 3 bases and J by 4 bases, with 7 bases between the two germline ends. The CDR3 is made up of 14 amino acids. CDR1 SNHLY and CDR2 FYNNEI come from the germline V gene. The CDR3 DNA sequence: TGTGCCAGCAGTGAGGCAGCTTATAATTCACCCCTCCACTTT. Encoded protein: CASSEAAYNSPLHF.

CDR3 residues: CSVRDSGELFF. The DNA of the CDR3 is TGCAGCGTCCGGGACTCCGGGGAGCTGTTTTTT. This rearrangement joins TRBV29-1 to TRBJ2-2; tentative D call: TRBD2 (6 bases). The CDR3 is 11 amino acids. Germline V lookup: CDR1 SQVTM, CDR2 ANQGSEA. Trimming removed 6 bases at V and 6 bases at J, with 8 bases between.

V is TRBV29-1 and J is TRBJ1-5; TRBD1 matches 9 bases. The CDR3 runs 13 residues. Germline assignment: CDR1 SQVTM and CDR2 ANQGSEA. The V gene end was trimmed by 5 bases and the J gene end by 6 bases; junction bases not matched to a gene: 5. The CDR3 spells CSVLGQGSQPQHF. The CDR3 DNA reads TGCAGCGTTCTGGGACAGGGATCTCAGCCCCAGCATTTT.

This clone occurred a few times. The chain has TRBV15 and TRBJ2-7; 9 bases are a match to TRBD1. CDR1 and CDR2 from the germline V gene are LNHNV and YYDKDF (reference sequence). CDR3 length: 15 residues. The V segment lost 0 bases and the J segment 3 bases; nucleotides outside the gene matches: 3. The CDR3 here is CATSREGTGLYEQYF. The CDR3 nucleotides are TGTGCCACCAGCAGAGAAGGGACAGGGCTCTACGAGCAGTACTTC.

Concerning this clone itself: This sample also contains other DNA sequences that code for the same CDR3. The gene calls are TRBV27 and TRBJ2-5; possible D gene TRBD2, 6 bases. This CDR3 comprises 12 residues. CDR1 and CDR2 (germline): MNHEY, SMNVEV (reference sequence). Trimming stripped 5 bases from V and 5 bases from J, with 9 bases between. CDR3 sequence (DNA): TGTGCCAGCAGTACGGGGGTGGAGACCCAGTACTTC. This sequence encodes CASSTGVETQYF.

V and J are TRBV2 and TRBJ1-5; 9 nucleotides line up with TRBD1. The CDR3 has 13 residues. Germline CDR1 is SNHLY and CDR2 is FYNNEI. After removal of 8 bases from V and 3 bases from J, the junction contained 2 bases not matched to a gene. Written as DNA, the CDR3 is TGTGCCAGCGGGGACAGGGCCAATCAGCCCCAGCATTTT. Translation: CASGDRANQPQHF. The full variable domain, with the rest looked up from reference TRBV2 and TRBJ1-5, is EPEVTQTPSHQVTQMGQEVILRCVPISNHLYFYWYRQILGQKVEFLVSFYNNEISEKSEIFDDQFSVERPDGSNFTLKIRSTKLEDSAMYFCASGDRANQPQHFGDGTRLSIL.

This clone was detected only a few times. The genes are TRBV10-2 and TRBJ1-1, with 7 nucleotides matching TRBD1. V shed 4 bases, J shed 3 bases, and the junction held 5 bases outside the gene matches. The CDR3 runs to 14 residues. The germline CDR1 and CDR2 sequences are WSHSY and SAAADI. The CDR3 region has the DNA TGCGCCAGCAGTGCCCCAGGGGGATACACTGAAGCTTTCTTT. Translating gives CASSAPGGYTEAFF.

This clone was seen only a few times. The chain carries TRBV5-1 and TRBJ2-5; 7 nucleotides align to TRBD2. J gave up 2 bases and V 0 bases, and 7 bases lay outside the gene matches. The CDR3 covers 16 residues. Germline V gives CDR1 SGHRS, CDR2 YFSETQ. This chain's CDR3 is CASSLGLAAIQETQYF. The CDR3 nucleotides are TGCGCCAGCAGCTTGGGCCTAGCGGCTATTCAAGAGACCCAGTACTTC.

The CDR3 DNA reads as TGTGCCAGCAGCTTAGATGCGAGGAACACCATATATTTT. Translated, it gives CASSLDARNTIYF. The chain recombines TRBV7-9 with TRBJ1-3; D unresolved. Germline CDR1 reads SEHNR; CDR2 reads FQNEAQ (reference sequence). CDR3 length equals 13 residues. Trimming cost V 1 base and J 7 bases, with 8 bases left between them.

This clone has just a few counts. The gene calls are TRBV11-1 and TRBJ2-6; D is unclear. Between the trimmed V and J ends, which lost 3 bases and 0 bases, there was a span of 6 bases. The CDR3 loop spans 15 amino acids. CDR1 SGHAT and CDR2 FQDESV come from the germline V gene (reference sequence). The CDR3 here is CASSLHGSGANVLTF. CDR3 nucleotide sequence: TGTGCCAGCAGCTTGCACGGCTCTGGGGCCAACGTCCTGACTTTC.